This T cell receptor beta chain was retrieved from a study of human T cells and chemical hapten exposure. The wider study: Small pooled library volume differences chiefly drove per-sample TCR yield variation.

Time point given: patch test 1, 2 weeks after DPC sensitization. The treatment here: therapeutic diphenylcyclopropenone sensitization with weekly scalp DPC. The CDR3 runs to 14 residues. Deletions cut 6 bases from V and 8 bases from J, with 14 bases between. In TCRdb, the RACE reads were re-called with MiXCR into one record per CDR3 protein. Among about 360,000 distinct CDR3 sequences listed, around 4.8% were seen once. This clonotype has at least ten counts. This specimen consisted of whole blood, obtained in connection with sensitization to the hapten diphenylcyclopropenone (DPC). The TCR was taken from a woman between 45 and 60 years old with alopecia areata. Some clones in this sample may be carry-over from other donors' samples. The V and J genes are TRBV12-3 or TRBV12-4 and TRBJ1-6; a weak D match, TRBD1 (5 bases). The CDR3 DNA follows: TGTGCCAGCAGCCGTCGCGGGACGGATTCACCCCTCCACTTT. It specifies CASSRRGTDSPLHF.